What follows describes a single T cell receptor beta chain. Its antigen remains unidentified. This specimen belongs to a study of glioma-infiltrating T cells after dendritic cell vaccination. Study conclusions and caveats: Survival was not directly related to TCR clonality in these patients. Estimated pretreatment TIL content predicted outcome after dendritic cell vaccination.

Germline CDR1 reads SGHAT; CDR2 reads FQNNGV. This CDR3 has 14 residues. Trimming stripped 3 bases from V and 0 bases from J, with 9 bases between. The assay was immunoSEQ multiplex PCR, and TCRdb's table has in-frame clones only and misses some. This sample yields under 100,000 clones, of which about 84% are seen a single time; about 2.9% belongs to the top ten. The sequence derives from a human donor with glioblastoma. The rearrangement uses TRBV11-2 and TRBJ2-7, with D uncertain. This specimen consisted of blood, obtained before dendritic cell vaccination. CDR3 DNA: TGTGCCAGCAGCTTTTGGCGGTCCTCCTACGAGCAGTACTTC. Translated: CASSFWRSSYEQYF. Full variable domain (remainder filled in from reference TRBV11-2 and TRBJ2-7): EAGVAQSPRYKIIEKRQSVAFWCNPISGHATLYWYQQILGQGPKLLIQFQNNGVVDDSQLPKDRFSAERLKGVDSTLKIQPAKLEDSAVYLCASSFWRSSYEQYFGPGTRLTVT.